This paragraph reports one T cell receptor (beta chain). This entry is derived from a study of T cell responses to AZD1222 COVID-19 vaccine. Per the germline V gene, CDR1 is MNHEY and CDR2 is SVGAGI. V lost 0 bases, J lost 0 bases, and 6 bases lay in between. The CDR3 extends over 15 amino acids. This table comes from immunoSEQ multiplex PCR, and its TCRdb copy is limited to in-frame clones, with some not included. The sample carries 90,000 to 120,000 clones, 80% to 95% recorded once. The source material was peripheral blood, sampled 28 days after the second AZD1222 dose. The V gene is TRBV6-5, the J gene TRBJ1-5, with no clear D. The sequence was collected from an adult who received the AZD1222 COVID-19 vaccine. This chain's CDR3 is CASSYSRDSNQPQHF. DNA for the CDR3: TGTGCCAGCAGTTACTCGAGAGATAGCAATCAGCCCCAGCATTTT.